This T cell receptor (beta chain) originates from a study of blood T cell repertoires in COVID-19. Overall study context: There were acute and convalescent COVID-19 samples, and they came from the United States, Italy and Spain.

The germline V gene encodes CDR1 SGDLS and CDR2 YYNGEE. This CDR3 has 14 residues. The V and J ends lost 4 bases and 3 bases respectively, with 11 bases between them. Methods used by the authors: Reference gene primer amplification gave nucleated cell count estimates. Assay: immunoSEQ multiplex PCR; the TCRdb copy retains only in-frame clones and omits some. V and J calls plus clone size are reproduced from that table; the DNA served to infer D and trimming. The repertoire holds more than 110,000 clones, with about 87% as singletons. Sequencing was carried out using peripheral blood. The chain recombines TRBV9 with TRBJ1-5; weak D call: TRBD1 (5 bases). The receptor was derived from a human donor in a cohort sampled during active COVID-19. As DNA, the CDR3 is TGTGCCAGCAGCAACCAGGGAAACAATCAGCCCCAGCATTTT. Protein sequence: CASSNQGNNQPQHF.